A single T cell receptor beta chain is shown here with its context. The entry originates in a study of blood T cell repertoires in COVID-19. About the research overall: The United States, Italy and Spain supplied acute and convalescent COVID-19 samples. T cells, B-cell-depleted T cells, or PBMCs provided the cDNA or gDNA that served as material.

The CDR3 extends over 13 amino acids. V was trimmed by 5 bases and J by 4 bases, leaving 10 bases between them. Germline V gives CDR1 SGHRS, CDR2 YFSETQ. Study processing details: Nucleated cell number was recorded as an estimate derived from reference gene primer amplification. Sequencing used immunoSEQ multiplex PCR; TCRdb keeps in-frame clones, though not all of them. The V and J calls and the clone size are those of that table, but D and trimming were determined from the DNA. The data show 250,000 to 350,000 clones, 89% seen once. Sequenced: peripheral blood. This receptor was identified in a woman aged 40 to 50 who had recovered from COVID-19. This chain uses TRBV5-1 with TRBJ2-1, with a tentative D call TRBD1 (5 bases). The CDR3 spells CASSQDTYNEQFF. CDR3 DNA: TGCGCCAGCAGTCAGGACACTTACAATGAGCAGTTCTTC.